This T cell receptor (beta chain) was documented in a study of cytomegalovirus exposure and HLA in healthy donors. Findings of the study overall: The study labeled around 160 TCR beta chains cytomegalovirus-associated. Immune exposure was documented only through CMV serostatus.

In the PCR, 60 Vbeta and 13 Jbeta primers were used. Assay used: immunoSEQ multiplex PCR; TCRdb lists only in-frame clones, some missing. The sample holds about 140,000 clones, approximately 80% seen once. Germline lookup yields CDR1 LNHDA and CDR2 SQIVND (reference sequence). The ends were cut back, 5 bases at V and 5 bases at J, with 15 bases in the middle. The CDR3 has 14 amino acids. This clone was picked up a small number of times. The antigen is not known. The sequence came from a woman aged 40-49 years in good health and CMV-seronegative. This sequence joins TRBV19 and TRBJ1-2, with D uncertain. Sequenced: PBMCs. This CDR3 is CASSAGPAVYGYTF. As DNA, the CDR3 is TGTGCCAGTAGTGCGGGCCCAGCCGTATATGGCTACACCTTC.